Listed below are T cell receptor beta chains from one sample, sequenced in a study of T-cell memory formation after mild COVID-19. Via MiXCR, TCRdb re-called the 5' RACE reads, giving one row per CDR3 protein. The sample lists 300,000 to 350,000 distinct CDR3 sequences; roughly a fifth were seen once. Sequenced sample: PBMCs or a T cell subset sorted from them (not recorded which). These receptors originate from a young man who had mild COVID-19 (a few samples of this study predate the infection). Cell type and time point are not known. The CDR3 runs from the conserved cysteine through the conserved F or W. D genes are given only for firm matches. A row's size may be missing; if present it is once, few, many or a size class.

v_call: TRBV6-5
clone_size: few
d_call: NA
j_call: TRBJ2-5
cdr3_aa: CASSSGLETQYF
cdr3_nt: TGTGCCAGCAGTTCAGGTCTGGAGACCCAGTACTTC

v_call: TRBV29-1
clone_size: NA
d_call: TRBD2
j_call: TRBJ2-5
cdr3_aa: CSVAVGGAETQYF
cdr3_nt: TGCAGCGTTGCCGTCGGGGGGGCCGAGACCCAGTACTTC

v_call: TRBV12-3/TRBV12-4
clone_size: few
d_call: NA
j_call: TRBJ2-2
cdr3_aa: CASSLLWFEAGELFF
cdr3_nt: TGTGCCAGCAGTCTCCTGTGGTTTGAGGCCGGGGAGCTGTTTTTT

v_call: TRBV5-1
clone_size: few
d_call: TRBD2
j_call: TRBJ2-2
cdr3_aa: CASSLSSRVERGPGTGELFF
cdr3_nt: TGCGCCAGCAGCTTGTCTAGCCGGGTCGAGCGGGGCCCGGGGACCGGGGAGCTGTTTTTT

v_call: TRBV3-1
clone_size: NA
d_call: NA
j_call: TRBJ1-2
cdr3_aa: CASSQFTLPDYGYTF
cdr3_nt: TGTGCCAGCAGCCAATTTACCCTGCCGGACTATGGCTACACCTTC

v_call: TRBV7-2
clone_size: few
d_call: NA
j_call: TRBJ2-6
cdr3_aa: CASRFQGANVLTF
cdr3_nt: TGTGCCAGCAGATTTCAGGGGGCCAACGTCCTGACTTTC

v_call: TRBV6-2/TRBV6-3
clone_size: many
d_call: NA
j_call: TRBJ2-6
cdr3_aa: CASSYIFSGANVLTF
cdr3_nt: TGTGCCAGCAGTTACATCTTCTCTGGGGCCAACGTCCTGACTTTC

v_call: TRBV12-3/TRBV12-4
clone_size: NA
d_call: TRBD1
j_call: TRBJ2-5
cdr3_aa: CASSSPGQGIETQYF
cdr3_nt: TGTGCCAGCAGTTCCCCGGGACAGGGGATAGAGACCCAGTACTTC

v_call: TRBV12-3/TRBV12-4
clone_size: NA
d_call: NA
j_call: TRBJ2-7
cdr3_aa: CASSGTAGSYEQYF
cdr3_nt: TGTGCCAGCAGTGGGACTGCTGGTTCCTACGAGCAGTACTTC

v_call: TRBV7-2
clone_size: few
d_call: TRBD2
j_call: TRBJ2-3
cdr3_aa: CASSLDVAGGTDTQYF
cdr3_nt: TGTGCCAGCAGCTTAGATGTAGCGGGGGGCACTGATACGCAGTATTTT

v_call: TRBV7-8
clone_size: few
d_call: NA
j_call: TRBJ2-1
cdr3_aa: CASTTGGHSYNEQFF
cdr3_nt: TGTGCCAGCACCACTGGTGGCCATTCCTACAATGAGCAGTTCTTC

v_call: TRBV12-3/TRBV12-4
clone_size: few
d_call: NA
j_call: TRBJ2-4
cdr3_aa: CASSFDQNIQYF
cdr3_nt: TGTGCCAGCAGTTTCGACCAAAACATTCAGTACTTC

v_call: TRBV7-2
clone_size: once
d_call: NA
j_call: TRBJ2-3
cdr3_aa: CASSLWRLSTDTQYF
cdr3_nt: TGTGCCAGCAGCTTATGGAGGCTGAGCACAGATACGCAGTATTTT

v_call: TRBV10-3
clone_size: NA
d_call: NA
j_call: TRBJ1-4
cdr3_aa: CAISEGPGDEKLFF
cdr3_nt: TGTGCCATCAGTGAGGGTCCGGGGGATGAAAAACTGTTTTTT

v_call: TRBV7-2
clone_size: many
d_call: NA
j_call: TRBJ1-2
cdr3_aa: CASSFTVNPDSYGYTF
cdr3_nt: TGTGCCAGCAGCTTTACCGTTAACCCAGATTCATATGGCTACACCTTC

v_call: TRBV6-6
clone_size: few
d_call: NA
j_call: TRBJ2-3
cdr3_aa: CASSYSASATEDTQYF
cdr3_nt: TGTGCCAGCAGTTACTCGGCGTCAGCCACGGAAGATACGCAGTATTTT

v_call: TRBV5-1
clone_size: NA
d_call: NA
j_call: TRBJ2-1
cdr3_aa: CASSLVRPRRFF
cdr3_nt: TGCGCCAGCAGCTTGGTTCGACCCCGGCGGTTCTTC

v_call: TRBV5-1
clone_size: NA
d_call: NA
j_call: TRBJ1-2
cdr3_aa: CASSSGTSNYGYTF
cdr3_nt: TGCGCCAGCAGCTCGGGTACATCGAACTATGGCTACACCTTC

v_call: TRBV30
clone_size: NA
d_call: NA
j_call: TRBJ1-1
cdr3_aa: CAWSVRRTPNTEAFF
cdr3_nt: TGTGCCTGGAGTGTACGAAGGACACCTAACACTGAAGCTTTCTTT

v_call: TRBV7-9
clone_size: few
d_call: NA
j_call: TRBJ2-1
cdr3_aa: CASSLLAGGPGQEQFF
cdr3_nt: TGTGCCAGCAGCCTCTTGGCGGGGGGTCCGGGACAGGAGCAGTTCTTC

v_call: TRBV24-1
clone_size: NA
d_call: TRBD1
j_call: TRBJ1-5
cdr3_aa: CATSETGVPAQHF
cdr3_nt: TGTGCCACCAGTGAAACAGGGGTCCCGGCCCAGCATTTT

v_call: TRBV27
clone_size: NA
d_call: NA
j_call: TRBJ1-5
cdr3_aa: CASSWGSGPNQPQHF
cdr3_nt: TGTGCCAGCAGTTGGGGCAGCGGGCCCAATCAGCCCCAGCATTTT

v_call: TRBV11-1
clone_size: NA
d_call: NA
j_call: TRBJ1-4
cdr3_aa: CASSDRPGEELFF
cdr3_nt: TGTGCCAGCAGCGATAGACCCGGTGAGGAACTGTTTTTT

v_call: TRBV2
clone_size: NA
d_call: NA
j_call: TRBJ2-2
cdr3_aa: CATRQGGKTGELFF
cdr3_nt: TGTGCTACTAGACAGGGAGGTAAAACCGGGGAGCTGTTTTTT

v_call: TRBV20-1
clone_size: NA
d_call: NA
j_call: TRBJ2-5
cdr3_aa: CSASGAAGEKTQYF
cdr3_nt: TGCAGTGCTAGTGGAGCGGCCGGAGAAAAGACCCAGTACTTC

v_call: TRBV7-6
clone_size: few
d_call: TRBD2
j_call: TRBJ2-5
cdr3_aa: CASSLGTSELETQYF
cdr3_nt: TGTGCCAGCAGCTTAGGGACTAGCGAGCTTGAGACCCAGTACTTC

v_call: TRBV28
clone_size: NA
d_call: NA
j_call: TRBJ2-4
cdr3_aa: CASLSQGASKNIQYF
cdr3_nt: TGTGCCAGCCTCTCCCAGGGCGCGTCCAAAAACATTCAGTACTTC

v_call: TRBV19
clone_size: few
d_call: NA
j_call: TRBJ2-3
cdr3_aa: CASRHIRDTDTQYF
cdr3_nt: TGTGCCAGTAGACACATCCGGGACACAGATACGCAGTATTTT

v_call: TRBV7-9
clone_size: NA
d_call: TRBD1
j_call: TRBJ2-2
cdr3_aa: CASNSRTGVHTGELFF
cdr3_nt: TGTGCCAGCAACTCGAGGACAGGGGTCCACACCGGGGAGCTGTTTTTT